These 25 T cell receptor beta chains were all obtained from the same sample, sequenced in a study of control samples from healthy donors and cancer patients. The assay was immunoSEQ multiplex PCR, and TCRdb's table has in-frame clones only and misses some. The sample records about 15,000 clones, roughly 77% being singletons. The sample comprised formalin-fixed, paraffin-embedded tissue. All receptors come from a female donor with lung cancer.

DNA of the CDR3: TGTGCCAGCAGTTCCAGACTAGCGGGAAGCACAGATACGCAGTATTTT. Translating gives CASSSRLAGSTDTQYF. The chain couples TRBV6-5 to TRBJ2-3, with TRBD2 identical over 11 bases. CDR3 length equals 16 residues. Losses at the gene ends were 4 bases for V and 0 bases for J; bases not matched to a gene: 3. Germline V CDR1 and CDR2: MNHEY, SVGAGI.

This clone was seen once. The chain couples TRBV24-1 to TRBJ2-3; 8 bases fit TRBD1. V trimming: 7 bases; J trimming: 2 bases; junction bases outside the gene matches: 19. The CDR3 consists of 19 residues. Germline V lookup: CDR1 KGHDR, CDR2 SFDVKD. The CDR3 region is CATSEGRGRGQEITDTQYF. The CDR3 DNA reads TGTGCCACCAGCGAAGGCCGAGGTAGGGGACAGGAGATCACAGATACGCAGTATTTT.

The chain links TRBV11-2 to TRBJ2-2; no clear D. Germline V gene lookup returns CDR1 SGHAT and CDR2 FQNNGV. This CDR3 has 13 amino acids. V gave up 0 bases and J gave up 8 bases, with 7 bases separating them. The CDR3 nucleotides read TGTGCCAGCAGCTTAGAGTCCGTAGGGGAGCTGTTTTTT. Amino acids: CASSLESVGELFF.

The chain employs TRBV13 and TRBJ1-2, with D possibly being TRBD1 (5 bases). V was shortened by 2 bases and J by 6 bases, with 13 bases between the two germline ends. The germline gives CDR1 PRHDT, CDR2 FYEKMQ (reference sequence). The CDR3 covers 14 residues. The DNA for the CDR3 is TGTGCCAGCAGCTTAACTCGGGGGATCCATGGCTACACCTTC. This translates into CASSLTRGIHGYTF.

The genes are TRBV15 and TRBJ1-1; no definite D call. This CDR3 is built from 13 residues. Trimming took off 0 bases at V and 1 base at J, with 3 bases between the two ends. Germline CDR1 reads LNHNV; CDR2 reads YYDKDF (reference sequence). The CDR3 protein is CATSREGNTEAFF. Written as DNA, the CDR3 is TGTGCCACCAGCAGAGAGGGGAACACTGAAGCTTTCTTT.

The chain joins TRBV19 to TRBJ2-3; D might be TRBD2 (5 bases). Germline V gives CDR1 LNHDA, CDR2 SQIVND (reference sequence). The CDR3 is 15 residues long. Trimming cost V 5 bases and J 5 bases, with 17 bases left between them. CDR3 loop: CASSSGGGRRDTQYF. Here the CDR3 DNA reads TGTGCCAGTAGTTCCGGCGGAGGACGGCGAGATACGCAGTATTTT. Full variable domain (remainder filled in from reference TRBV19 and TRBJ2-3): DGGITQSPKYLFRKEGQNVTLSCEQNLNHDAMYWYRQDPGQGLRLIYYSQIVNDFQKGDIAEGYSVSREKKESFPLTVTSAQKNPTAFYLCASSSGGGRRDTQYFGPGTRLTVL.

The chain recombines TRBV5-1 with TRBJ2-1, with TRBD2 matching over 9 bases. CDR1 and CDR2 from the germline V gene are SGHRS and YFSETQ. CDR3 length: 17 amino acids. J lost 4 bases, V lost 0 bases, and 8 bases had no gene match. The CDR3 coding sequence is TGCGCCAGCAGCTTGGTAGTAGCGGGGGAGTTATACAATGAGCAGTTCTTC. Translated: CASSLVVAGELYNEQFF.

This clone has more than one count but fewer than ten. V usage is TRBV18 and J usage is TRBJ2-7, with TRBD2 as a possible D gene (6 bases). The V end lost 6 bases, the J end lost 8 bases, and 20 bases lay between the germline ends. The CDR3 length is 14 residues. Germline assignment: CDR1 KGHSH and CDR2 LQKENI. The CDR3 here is CASSQRGGEGKQYF. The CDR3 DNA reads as TGTGCCAGCTCCCAAAGGGGAGGCGAGGGAAAGCAGTACTTC. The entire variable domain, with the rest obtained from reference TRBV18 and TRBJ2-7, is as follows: NAGVMQNPRHLVRRRGQEARLRCSPMKGHSHVYWYRQLPEEGLKFMVYLQKENIIDESGMPKERFSAEFPKEGPSILRIQQVVRGDSAAYFCASSQRGGEGKQYFGPGTRLTVT.

The CDR3: CASSLVQTTQETQYF. CDR3 DNA: TGTGCCAGCAGCTTAGTACAGACCACCCAAGAGACCCAGTACTTC. V is TRBV7-8 and J is TRBJ2-5; D uncertain. This CDR3 has 15 amino acids. The V end was cut by 1 base, the J end by 1 base, with 10 bases between. CDR1 is SGHVS and CDR2 is FQNEAQ in the germline V gene.

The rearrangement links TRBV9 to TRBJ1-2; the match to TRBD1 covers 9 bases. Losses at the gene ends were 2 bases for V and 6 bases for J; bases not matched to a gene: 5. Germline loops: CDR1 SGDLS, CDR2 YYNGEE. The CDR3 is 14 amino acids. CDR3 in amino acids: CASSVGTGFHGYTF. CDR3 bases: TGTGCCAGCAGCGTCGGGACAGGGTTCCATGGCTACACCTTC.

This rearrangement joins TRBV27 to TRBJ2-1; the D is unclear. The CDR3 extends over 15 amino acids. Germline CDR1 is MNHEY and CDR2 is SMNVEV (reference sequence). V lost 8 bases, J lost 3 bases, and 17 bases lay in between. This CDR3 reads CASVGRRSFYNEQFF. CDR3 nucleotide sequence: TGTGCCAGCGTCGGGCGGCGGAGCTTCTACAATGAGCAGTTCTTC.

The CDR3 nucleotides read TGTGCCAGCAGTGAGTGGGGCACAGGGGCCAACGTCCTGACTTTC. Translation gives CASSEWGTGANVLTF. The chain couples TRBV2 to TRBJ2-6, with D possibly being TRBD1 (5 bases). Trimming took off 3 bases at V and 4 bases at J, with 10 bases between the two ends. The germline CDR1 and CDR2 sequences are SNHLY and FYNNEI. The CDR3 is made up of 15 amino acids.

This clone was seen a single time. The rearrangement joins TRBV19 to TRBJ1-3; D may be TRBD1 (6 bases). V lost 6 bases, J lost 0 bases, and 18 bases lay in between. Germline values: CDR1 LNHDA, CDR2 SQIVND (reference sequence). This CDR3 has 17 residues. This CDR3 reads CASRGPLGQISGNTIYF. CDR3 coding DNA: TGTGCCAGTAGGGGGCCACTAGGACAGATCTCTGGAAACACCATATATTTT.

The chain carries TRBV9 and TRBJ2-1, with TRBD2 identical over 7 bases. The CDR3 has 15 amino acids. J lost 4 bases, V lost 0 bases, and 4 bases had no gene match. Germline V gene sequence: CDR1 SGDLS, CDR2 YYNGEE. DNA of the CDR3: TGTGCCAGCAGCGTAGTGGGGGAGGGTTACAATGAGCAGTTCTTC. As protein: CASSVVGEGYNEQFF.

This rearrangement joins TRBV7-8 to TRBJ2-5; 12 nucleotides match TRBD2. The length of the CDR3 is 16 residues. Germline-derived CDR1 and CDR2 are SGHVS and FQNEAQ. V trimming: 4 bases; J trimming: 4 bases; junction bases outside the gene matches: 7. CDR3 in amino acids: CASSYASGRATETQYF. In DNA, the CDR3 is TGTGCCAGCAGCTACGCTAGCGGGAGGGCCACAGAGACCCAGTACTTC. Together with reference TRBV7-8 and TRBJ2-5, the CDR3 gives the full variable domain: GAGVSQSPRYKVAKRGQDVALRCDPISGHVSLFWYQQALGQGPEFLTYFQNEAQLDKSGLPSDRFFAERPEGSVSTLKIQRTQQEDSAVYLCASSYASGRATETQYFGPGTRLLVL.

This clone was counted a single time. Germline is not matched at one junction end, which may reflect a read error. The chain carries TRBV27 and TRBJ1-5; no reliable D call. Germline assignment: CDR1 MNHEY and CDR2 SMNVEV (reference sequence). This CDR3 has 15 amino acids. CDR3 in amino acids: CAGSLTHISNQPQHF. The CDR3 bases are TGTGCCGGCAGTTTAACACATATTAGCAATCAGCCCCAGCATTTT.

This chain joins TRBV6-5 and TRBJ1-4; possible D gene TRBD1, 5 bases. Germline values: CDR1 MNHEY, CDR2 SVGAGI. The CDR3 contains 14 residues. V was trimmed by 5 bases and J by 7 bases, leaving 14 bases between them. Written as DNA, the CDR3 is TGTGCCAGCAGTACGGACATATGGGGTGAAAAACTGTTTTTT. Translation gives CASSTDIWGEKLFF.

As DNA, the CDR3 is TGCGCCAGCAGCCCCGGACAGGGCGCTAATTCACCCCTCCACTTT. Its translation: CASSPGQGANSPLHF. This chain connects TRBV5-1 to TRBJ1-6, with 8 bases matching TRBD1. After removal of 4 bases from V and 6 bases from J, the junction contained 6 bases not matched to a gene. This CDR3 region has 15 residues. CDR1 is SGHRS and CDR2 is YFSETQ in the germline V gene.

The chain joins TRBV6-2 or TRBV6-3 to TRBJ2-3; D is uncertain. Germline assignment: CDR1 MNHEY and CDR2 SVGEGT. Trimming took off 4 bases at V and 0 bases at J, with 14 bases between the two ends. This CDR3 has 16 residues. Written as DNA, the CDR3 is TGTGCCAGCAGTTCCCCTGGGTCATCTAGCACAGATACGCAGTATTTT. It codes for CASSSPGSSSTDTQYF.

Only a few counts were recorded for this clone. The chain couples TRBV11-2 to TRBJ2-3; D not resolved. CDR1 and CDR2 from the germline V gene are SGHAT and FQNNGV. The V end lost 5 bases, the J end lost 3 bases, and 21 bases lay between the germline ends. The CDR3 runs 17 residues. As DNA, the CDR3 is TGTGCCAGCAGCCAAGGCCAGCCGAACAAATATACAGATACGCAGTATTTT. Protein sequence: CASSQGQPNKYTDTQYF.

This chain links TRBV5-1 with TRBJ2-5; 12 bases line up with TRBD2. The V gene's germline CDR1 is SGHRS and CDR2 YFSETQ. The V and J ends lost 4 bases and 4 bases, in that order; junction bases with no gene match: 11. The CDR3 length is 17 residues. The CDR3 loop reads CASSAGLAGGSGETQYF. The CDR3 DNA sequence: TGCGCCAGCAGCGCGGGACTAGCGGGCGGATCAGGAGAGACCCAGTACTTC. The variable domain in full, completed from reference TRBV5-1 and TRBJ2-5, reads KAGVTQTPRYLIKTRGQQVTLSCSPISGHRSVSWYQQTPGQGLQFLFEYFSETQRNKGNFPGRFSGRQFSNSRSEMNVSTLELGDSALYLCASSAGLAGGSGETQYFGPGTRLLVL.

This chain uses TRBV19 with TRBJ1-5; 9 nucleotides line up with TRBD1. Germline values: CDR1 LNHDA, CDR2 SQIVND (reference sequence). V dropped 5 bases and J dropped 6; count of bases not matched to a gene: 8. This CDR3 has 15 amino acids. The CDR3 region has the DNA TGTGCCAGTAGTCTGGACAGGGGAGAAGGTCAGCCCCAGCATTTT. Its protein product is CASSLDRGEGQPQHF.

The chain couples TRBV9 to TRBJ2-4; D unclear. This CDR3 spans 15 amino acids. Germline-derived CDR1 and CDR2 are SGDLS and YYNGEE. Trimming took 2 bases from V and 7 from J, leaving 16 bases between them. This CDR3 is CASSVAEGFRNIQYF. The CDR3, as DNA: TGTGCCAGCAGCGTCGCGGAAGGTTTTAGGAACATTCAGTACTTC.

As DNA, the CDR3 is TGTGCCAGCAGTTTTGGGGGCCAAGAGACCCAGTACTTC. Protein sequence: CASSFGGQETQYF. V is TRBV12-3 or TRBV12-4 and J is TRBJ2-5; tentatively, D is TRBD1 or TRBD2 (5 bases each). Trimming shortened V by 3 bases and J by 1 base, and 6 bases separated the two germline ends. The CDR3 is 13 amino acids.

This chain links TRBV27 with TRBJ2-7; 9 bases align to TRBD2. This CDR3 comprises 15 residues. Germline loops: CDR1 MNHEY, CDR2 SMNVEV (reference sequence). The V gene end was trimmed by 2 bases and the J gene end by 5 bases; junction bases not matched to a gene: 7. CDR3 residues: CASSLEVSGSHEQYF. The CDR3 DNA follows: TGTGCCAGCAGTTTAGAGGTTAGCGGGAGCCACGAGCAGTACTTC.